This TCR beta chain emerged from a study of blood T cell repertoires in COVID-19. Profiling relied on immunoSEQ multiplex PCR, and the TCRdb table lists in-frame clones only, not all of them. This sample has about 150,000 clones, with roughly 80% found just once. V dropped 0 bases and J dropped 4 bases, with 11 bases sitting between them. CDR3 length: 15 amino acids. Germline CDR1 MGHRA, CDR2 YSYEKL. The V call is TRBV4-1, the J call TRBJ2-3; D perhaps matches TRBD1 (5 bases). This TCR was recovered from a woman in her thirties or forties who had recovered from COVID-19. Material for sequencing was PBMCs or T cells enriched from blood (not recorded which). CDR3 in DNA: TGCGCCAGCAGCCAAGAGGGCAGGGCGGCAGATACGCAGTATTTT. Protein product: CASSQEGRAADTQYF.